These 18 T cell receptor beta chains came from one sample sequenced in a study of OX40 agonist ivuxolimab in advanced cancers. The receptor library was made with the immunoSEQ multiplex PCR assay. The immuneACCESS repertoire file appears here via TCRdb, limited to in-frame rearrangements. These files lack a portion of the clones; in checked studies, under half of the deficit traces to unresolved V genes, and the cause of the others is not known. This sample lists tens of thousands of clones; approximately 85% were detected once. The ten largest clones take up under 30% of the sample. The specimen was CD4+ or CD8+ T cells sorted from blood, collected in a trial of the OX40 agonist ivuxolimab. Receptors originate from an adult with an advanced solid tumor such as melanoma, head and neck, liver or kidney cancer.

The CDR3 nucleotides read TGCGCCAGCAGCCGGACACCCACCTACGAGCAGTACTTC. Its protein is CASSRTPTYEQYF. The J gene is TRBJ2-7, the V gene TRBV10-2, with a possible D match to TRBD1 (5 bases). The V gene lost 6 bases and the J gene lost 2 bases, with 11 bases spanning the gap. Germline CDR1 reads WSHSY; CDR2 reads SAAADI. This CDR3 comprises 13 residues.

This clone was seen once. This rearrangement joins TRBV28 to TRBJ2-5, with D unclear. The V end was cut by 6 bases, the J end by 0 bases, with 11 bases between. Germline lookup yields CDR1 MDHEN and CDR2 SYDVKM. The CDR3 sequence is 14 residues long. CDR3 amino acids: CASSPQRYQETQYF. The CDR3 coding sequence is TGTGCCAGCAGCCCGCAGAGGTACCAAGAGACCCAGTACTTC.

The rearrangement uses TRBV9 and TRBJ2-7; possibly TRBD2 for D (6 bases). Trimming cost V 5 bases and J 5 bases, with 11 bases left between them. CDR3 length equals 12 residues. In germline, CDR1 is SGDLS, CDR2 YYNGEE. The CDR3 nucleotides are TGTGCCAGCAGTGGAGGGGTGGACGAGCAGTACTTC. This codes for CASSGGVDEQYF.

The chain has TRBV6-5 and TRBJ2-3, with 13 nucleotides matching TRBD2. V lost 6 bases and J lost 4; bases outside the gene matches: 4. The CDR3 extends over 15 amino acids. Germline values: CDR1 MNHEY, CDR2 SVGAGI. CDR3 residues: CASSGLAGDPDTQYF. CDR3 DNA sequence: TGTGCCAGCAGCGGACTAGCGGGAGATCCAGATACGCAGTATTTT.

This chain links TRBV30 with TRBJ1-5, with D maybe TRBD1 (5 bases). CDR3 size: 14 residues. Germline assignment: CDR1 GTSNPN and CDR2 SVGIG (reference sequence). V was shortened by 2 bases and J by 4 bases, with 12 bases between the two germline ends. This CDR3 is CAWSPGTGNQPQHF. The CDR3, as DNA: TGTGCCTGGAGTCCCGGGACGGGAAATCAGCCCCAGCATTTT.

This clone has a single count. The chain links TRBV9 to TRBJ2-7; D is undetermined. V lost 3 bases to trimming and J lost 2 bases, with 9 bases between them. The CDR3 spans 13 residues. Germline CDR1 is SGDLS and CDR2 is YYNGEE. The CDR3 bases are TGTGCCAGCAGCGCAGACGGACCCTACGAGCAGTACTTC. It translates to CASSADGPYEQYF.

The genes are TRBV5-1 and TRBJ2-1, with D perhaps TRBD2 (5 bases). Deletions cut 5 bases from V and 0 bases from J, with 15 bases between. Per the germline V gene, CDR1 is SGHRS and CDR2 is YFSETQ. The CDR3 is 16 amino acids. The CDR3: CASSRGVGSSYNEQFF. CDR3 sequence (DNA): TGCGCCAGCAGTCGGGGAGTAGGCTCCTCCTACAATGAGCAGTTCTTC.

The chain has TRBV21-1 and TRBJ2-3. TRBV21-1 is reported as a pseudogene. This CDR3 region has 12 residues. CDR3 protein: CASSLTTDTQYF. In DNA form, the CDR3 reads TGTGCCAGCAGCTTGACCACAGATACGCAGTATTTT.

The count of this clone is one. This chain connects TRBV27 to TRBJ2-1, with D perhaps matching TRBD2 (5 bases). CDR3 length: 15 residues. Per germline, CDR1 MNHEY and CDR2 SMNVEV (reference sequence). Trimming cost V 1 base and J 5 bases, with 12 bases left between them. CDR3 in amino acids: CASSLWASPNNEQFF. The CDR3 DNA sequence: TGTGCCAGCAGTTTATGGGCTAGCCCAAACAATGAGCAGTTCTTC.

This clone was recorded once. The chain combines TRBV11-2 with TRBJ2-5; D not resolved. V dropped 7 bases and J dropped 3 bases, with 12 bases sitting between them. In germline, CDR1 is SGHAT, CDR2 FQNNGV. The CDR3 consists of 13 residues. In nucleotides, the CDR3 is TGTGCCAGCACCCTCCGACTCAAAGAGACCCAGTACTTC. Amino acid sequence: CASTLRLKETQYF.

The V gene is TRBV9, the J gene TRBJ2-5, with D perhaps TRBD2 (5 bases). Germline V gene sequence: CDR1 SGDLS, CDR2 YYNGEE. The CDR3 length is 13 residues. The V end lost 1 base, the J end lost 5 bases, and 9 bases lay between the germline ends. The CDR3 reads CASSVKVAETQYF. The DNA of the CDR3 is TGTGCCAGCAGCGTAAAAGTAGCGGAGACCCAGTACTTC.

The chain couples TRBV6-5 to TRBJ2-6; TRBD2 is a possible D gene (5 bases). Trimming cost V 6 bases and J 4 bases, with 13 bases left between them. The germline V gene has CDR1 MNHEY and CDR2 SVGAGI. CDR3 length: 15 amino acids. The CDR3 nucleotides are TGTGCCAGCAGGGTCCTAGCAGCCGGGGCCAACGTCCTGACTTTC. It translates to CASRVLAAGANVLTF.

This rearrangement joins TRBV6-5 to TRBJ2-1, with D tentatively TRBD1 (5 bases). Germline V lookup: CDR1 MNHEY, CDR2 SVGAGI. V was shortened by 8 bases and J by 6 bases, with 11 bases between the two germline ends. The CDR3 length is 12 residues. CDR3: CASGASGNEQFF. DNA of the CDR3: TGTGCCAGCGGGGCCTCCGGCAATGAGCAGTTCTTC.

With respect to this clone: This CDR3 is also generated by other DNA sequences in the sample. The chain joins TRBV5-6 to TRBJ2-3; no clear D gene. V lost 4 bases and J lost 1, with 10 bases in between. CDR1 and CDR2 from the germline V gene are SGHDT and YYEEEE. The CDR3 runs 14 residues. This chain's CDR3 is CASSLNPRTDTQYF. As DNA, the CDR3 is TGTGCCAGCAGCCTAAATCCCCGCACAGATACGCAGTATTTT.

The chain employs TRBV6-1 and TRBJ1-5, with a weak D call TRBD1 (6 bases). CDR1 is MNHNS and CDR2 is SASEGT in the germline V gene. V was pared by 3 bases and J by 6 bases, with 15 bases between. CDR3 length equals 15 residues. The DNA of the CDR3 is TGTGCCAGCAGTGACGATGGGGGCGGCACTCAGCCCCAGCATTTT. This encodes CASSDDGGGTQPQHF.

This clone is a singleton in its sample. This chain's CDR3 is CASSLVGQGTEAFF. Written as DNA, the CDR3 is TGTGCCAGCAGCTTGGTCGGCCAGGGGACTGAAGCTTTCTTT. The rearrangement joins TRBV5-6 to TRBJ1-1, with D maybe TRBD1 (6 bases). The CDR3 length is 14 residues. Looked up from germline, CDR1 is SGHDT and CDR2 is YYEEEE. V lost 0 bases and J lost 5, with 11 bases in between.

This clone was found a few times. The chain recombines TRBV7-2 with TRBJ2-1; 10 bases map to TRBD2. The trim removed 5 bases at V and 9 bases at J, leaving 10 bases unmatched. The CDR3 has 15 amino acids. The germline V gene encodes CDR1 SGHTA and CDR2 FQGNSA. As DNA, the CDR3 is TGTGCCAGCAGCCCCCGAGCGGGAGGGAACGGTGAGCAGTTCTTC. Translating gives CASSPRAGGNGEQFF.

This CDR3 is CASRSVADYEQYF. CDR3 nucleotides: TGTGCCAGCAGGTCGGTAGCGGACTACGAGCAGTACTTC. This chain uses TRBV28 with TRBJ2-7; D may be TRBD2 (6 bases). Germline V lookup: CDR1 MDHEN, CDR2 SYDVKM. This CDR3 spans 13 amino acids. V dropped 6 bases and J dropped 3 bases, with 12 bases sitting between them.